This T cell receptor beta chain was documented in a study of chemoradiotherapy in HPV16-positive cancers. Study-level information: Candidate HPV-specific clones and shared TCR motifs came from two HPV16-positive patients.

This clone was detected only once. What it binds is unknown. CDR3 length equals 14 residues. Per germline, CDR1 SGDLS and CDR2 YYNGEE. V was pared by 0 bases and J by 8 bases, with 12 bases between. Repeated repertoire sampling spanned the course of chemoradiotherapy. Profiled with immunoSEQ multiplex PCR; TCRdb holds only in-frame clones, not every one. The sample carries under 85,000 clones, roughly 90% recorded once. Study results and caveats: Non-HPV-specific T cells did not expand in tumors during treatment, whereas candidate HPV-specific clones and E7-related motifs did. The functional HPV-specific definition rests on just a couple of HPV16-positive patients.

The sequence was collected from a human donor with HPV-associated anogenital cancer. This chain joins TRBV9 and TRBJ1-3; D is uncertain. Sequencing was performed on blood, taken from a patient who underwent chemoradiotherapy. CDR3 loop: CASSVAGTVDTIYF. The CDR3 nucleotides read TGTGCCAGCAGCGTAGCAGGAACGGTGGACACCATATATTTT.